The rows below give T cell receptor beta chains drawn from one sample of a study of siplizumab effects on memory and regulatory T cells. This table comes from immunoSEQ multiplex PCR, and its TCRdb copy is limited to in-frame clones, with some not included. The sample has over 100,000 clones, about 94% seen once. The sample taken for sequencing was non-Treg CD4+ T cells sorted from blood. The receptors were gathered from a human donor in good health. CDR3s include the opening cysteine and the closing phenylalanine or tryptophan. D genes are given only for firm matches. Not all rows give a size; the values are once, few, many and, for expanded clones, a class.

V gene	J gene	D gene	clone size	CDR3 DNA	CDR3 protein
TRBV5-5	TRBJ2-7	-	-	TGTGCCAGCAGGCCGGGACATAACTCCTACGAGCAGTACTTC	CASRPGHNSYEQYF
TRBV9	TRBJ2-1	TRBD2	-	TGTGCCAGCAGCGTCGGAGCGGGGGGCCGTGAGGAGCAGTTCTTC	CASSVGAGGREEQFF
TRBV7-9	TRBJ2-5	-	-	TGTGCCAGCAGCGCTCAAGAGACCCAGTACTTC	CASSAQETQYF
TRBV5-1	TRBJ1-2	-	once	TGCGCCAGCAGCTTGCAGGGGTCGGGATGGGGCTACACCTTC	CASSLQGSGWGYTF
TRBV5-8	TRBJ1-2	TRBD1	-	TGTGCCAGCGGGACAGGGTTACCCGTTAACTATGGCTACACCTTC	CASGTGLPVNYGYTF
TRBV5-6	TRBJ2-2	TRBD1	-	TGTGCCAGCAGCGAAGCGACAGGGGGGAACACCGGGGAGCTGTTTTTT	CASSEATGGNTGELFF
TRBV10-1	TRBJ1-1	-	few	TGCGCCAGCAGTGGAGGAGGGGGGGAGGCTTTCTTT	CASSGGGGEAFF
TRBV5-1	TRBJ2-7	-	-	TGCGCCAGCAGCCCTACCCCCCTACCGGCTAATTCGTTCGAGCAGTACTTC	CASSPTPLPANSFEQYF
TRBV14	TRBJ2-4	TRBD1	-	TGTGCCAGCAGCAGGGGGCTTGGAGCCAAAAACATTCAGTACTTC	CASSRGLGAKNIQYF
TRBV5-4	TRBJ2-5	-	-	TGTGCCAGCACCTTGGGGGCCCAGGAGTACTTC	CASTLGAQEYF
TRBV5-1	TRBJ2-1	-	once	TGCGCCAGCAGCTTTGAGGGTTCCTACAATGAGCAGTTCTTC	CASSFEGSYNEQFF
TRBV28	TRBJ2-7	TRBD1	-	TGTGCCAGCAGTTCCTCCGGGACAGGGGTCTACGAGCAGTACTTC	CASSSSGTGVYEQYF
TRBV2	TRBJ1-2	-	few	TGTGCCAGCAGCCCAACGGCAGGGAAGACCTTC	CASSPTAGKTF
TRBV7-2	TRBJ2-3	TRBD2	-	TGTGCCAGCAGCTTAGTGGTCGGACTAGGCACAGATACGCAGTATTTT	CASSLVVGLGTDTQYF
TRBV5-1	TRBJ2-5	-	-	TGCGCCAGCAGCTTTGCGGGGCGGACTCAAGAGACCCAGTACTTC	CASSFAGRTQETQYF
TRBV9	TRBJ2-1	-	-	TGTGCCAGCAGCGTAGTGGGGGGCCACAATGAGCAGTTCTTC	CASSVVGGHNEQFF
TRBV5-6	TRBJ2-1	-	-	TGTGCCAGCAGCTTAGGTGGGAATGAGCAGTTCTTC	CASSLGGNEQFF
TRBV28	TRBJ2-5	-	-	TGTGCCAGCAGTTTTAACGGGGTTCCTAGCGAGACCCAGTACTTC	CASSFNGVPSETQYF
TRBV9	TRBJ1-6	-	-	TGTGCCAGCAGCGTAGGGGTGGTCAGGGCAAGTTCACCCCTCCACTTT	CASSVGVVRASSPLHF
TRBV6-5	TRBJ2-7	-	-	TGTGCCAGCAGTATCGACGGAATCTCCTACGAGCAGTACTTC	CASSIDGISYEQYF
TRBV2	TRBJ1-1	-	-	TGTGCCACCCTACGGGGGGGGATGAACACTGAAGCTTTCTTT	CATLRGGMNTEAFF
TRBV30	TRBJ2-7	-	-	TGTGCCTGGAGACGGCAGGGGCTCTACGAGCAGTACTTC	CAWRRQGLYEQYF
TRBV4-2	TRBJ2-3	TRBD2	-	TGTGCCAGCAGCCAAGGCCGAACTAGCGGGGGATATACGCAGTATTTT	CASSQGRTSGGYTQYF
TRBV4-1	TRBJ2-3	-	-	TGCGCCAGCAGCCAAGATCGAGCTAATAGGGGCGATACGCAGTATTTT	CASSQDRANRGDTQYF
TRBV11-3	TRBJ2-7	TRBD2	-	TGTGCCAGCAGGTCTAAGACGGGGGGCGAGCAGTACTTC	CASRSKTGGEQYF
TRBV5-1	TRBJ2-2	-	-	TGCGCCAGCAGCCTGACAGGAAACGGGGAGCTGTTTTTT	CASSLTGNGELFF
TRBV2	TRBJ1-1	-	-	TGTGCCAGCAGTGATCTCATAGGGACTGAAGCTTTCTTT	CASSDLIGTEAFF
TRBV7-8	TRBJ1-5	-	-	TGTGCCAGCCCGAAAGGGAGCGGCAATCAGCCCCAGCATTTT	CASPKGSGNQPQHF
TRBV27	TRBJ1-2	-	-	TGTGCCAGCAGTGGATCGGGGGGGCGTAACTATGGCTACACCTTC	CASSGSGGRNYGYTF
TRBV5-4	TRBJ1-1	-	-	TGTGCCAGCAGCAGGGGAGGTACTGAAGCTTTCTTT	CASSRGGTEAFF
TRBV19	TRBJ1-1	-	-	TGTGCCAGCAGACAGCATTGGGGGAACACTGAAGCTTTCTTT	CASRQHWGNTEAFF
TRBV18	TRBJ1-6	TRBD1	-	TGTGCCAGCTCACGGGACAGGGAATCACCCCTCCACTTT	CASSRDRESPLHF
TRBV7-8	TRBJ2-1	TRBD2	-	TGTGCCAGCAGCATGAGGACTAGCGGGGGGGGTTACAATGAGCAGTTCTTC	CASSMRTSGGGYNEQFF